This TCR beta chain was identified in a study of cytomegalovirus exposure and HLA in healthy donors. Study-level points and caveats: It was confirmed in vitro that three of the CMV-associated chains were specific for CMV antigens. Because they were indistinguishable, some V segments, including TRBV6-2 and TRBV6-3, were excluded. Clonal expansion was found to be greater in HLA-associated TCR beta chains than in equally common others in a later analysis.

Points on this clone: What it recognizes is unknown.

The CDR3 runs to 13 residues. Trimming shortened V by 2 bases and J by 8 bases, and 12 bases separated the two germline ends. Germline loops: CDR1 MNHNS, CDR2 SASEGT. In the PCR, 60 Vbeta and 13 Jbeta primers were used. Libraries were prepared by immunoSEQ multiplex PCR; TCRdb keeps only in-frame clonotypes and omits some of them. This repertoire includes 95,000 to 110,000 clones. The specimen sequenced was PBMCs. J is TRBJ1-2 and V is TRBV6-1, with D possibly TRBD1 on 6 matching bases. This sequence originates from a man aged 40-50 years in good health and CMV-seronegative. This chain's CDR3 is CASSESQGWGYTF. The CDR3 DNA sequence: TGTGCCAGCAGTGAATCACAGGGTTGGGGCTACACCTTC.